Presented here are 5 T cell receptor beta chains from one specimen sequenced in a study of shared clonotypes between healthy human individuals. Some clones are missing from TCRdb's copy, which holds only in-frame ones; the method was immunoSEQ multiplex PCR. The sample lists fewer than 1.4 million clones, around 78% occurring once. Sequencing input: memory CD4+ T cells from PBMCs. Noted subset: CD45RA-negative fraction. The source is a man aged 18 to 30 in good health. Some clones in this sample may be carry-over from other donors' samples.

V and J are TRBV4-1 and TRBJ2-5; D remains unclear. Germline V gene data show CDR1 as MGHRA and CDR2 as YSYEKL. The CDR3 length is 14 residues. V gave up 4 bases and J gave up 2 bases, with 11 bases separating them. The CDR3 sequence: CASSLGWGQETQYF. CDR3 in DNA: TGCGCCAGCAGCCTTGGGTGGGGACAAGAGACCCAGTACTTC.

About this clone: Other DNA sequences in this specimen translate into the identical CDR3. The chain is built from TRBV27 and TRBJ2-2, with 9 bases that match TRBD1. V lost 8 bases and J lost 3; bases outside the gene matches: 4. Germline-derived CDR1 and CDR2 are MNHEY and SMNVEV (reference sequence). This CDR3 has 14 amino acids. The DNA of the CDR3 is TGTGCCAGCCGCCGGACAGGGGACACCGGGGAGCTGTTTTTT. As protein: CASRRTGDTGELFF.

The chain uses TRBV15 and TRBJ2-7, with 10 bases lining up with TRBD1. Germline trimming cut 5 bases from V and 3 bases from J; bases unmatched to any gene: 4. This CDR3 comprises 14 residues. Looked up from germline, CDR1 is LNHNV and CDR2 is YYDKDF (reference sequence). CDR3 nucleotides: TGTGCCACCAGCCCTCGGACAGGGGGCTACGAGCAGTACTTC. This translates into CATSPRTGGYEQYF.

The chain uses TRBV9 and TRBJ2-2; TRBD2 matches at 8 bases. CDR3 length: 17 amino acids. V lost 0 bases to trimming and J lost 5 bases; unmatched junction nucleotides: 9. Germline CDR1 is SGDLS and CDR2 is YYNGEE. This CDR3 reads CASSVDGGLAGTGELFF. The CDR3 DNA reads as TGTGCCAGCAGCGTAGACGGAGGACTAGCCGGGACCGGGGAGCTGTTTTTT. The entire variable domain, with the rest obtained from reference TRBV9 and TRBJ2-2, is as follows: DSGVTQTPKHLITATGQRVTLRCSPRSGDLSVYWYQQSLDQGLQFLIQYYNGEERAKGNILERFSAQQFPDLHSELNLSSLELGDSALYFCASSVDGGLAGTGELFFGEGSRLTVL.

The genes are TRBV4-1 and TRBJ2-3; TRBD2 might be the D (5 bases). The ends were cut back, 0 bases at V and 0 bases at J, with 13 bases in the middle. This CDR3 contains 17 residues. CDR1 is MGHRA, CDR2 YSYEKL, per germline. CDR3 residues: CASSQDLASPSTDTQYF. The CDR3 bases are TGCGCCAGCAGCCAAGATCTAGCCAGTCCCAGCACAGATACGCAGTATTTT.